The 13 T cell receptor beta chains below were found in one sample sequenced in a study of B cell selection in AIRE deficiency. The assay was immunoSEQ multiplex PCR, and TCRdb's table has in-frame clones only and misses some. The profile covers about 21,000 clones, with 94% appearing a single time and just under 2% taken by the ten largest. Regulatory T cells were sorted as CD4+CD25hiCD127low/negative. The sample was Tregs sorted from PBMCs. These receptors were obtained from a human donor with AIRE deficiency.

The J gene is TRBJ2-7, the V gene TRBV29-1; the match to TRBD1 covers 9 bases. With 4 bases clipped from V and 5 bases from J, the junction kept 9 bases outside the gene matches. Germline V gene sequence: CDR1 SQVTM, CDR2 ANQGSEA. This CDR3 has 14 residues. Written as DNA, the CDR3 is TGCAGCGTTGGGGGGGGACAGGGTTGGGACGAGCAGTACTTC. Residues: CSVGGGQGWDEQYF.

The chain joins TRBV29-1 to TRBJ1-1; unclear D gene. V dropped 4 bases and J dropped 1 base, with 7 bases sitting between them. The CDR3 has 12 amino acids. Germline values: CDR1 SQVTM, CDR2 ANQGSEA. CDR3 loop: CSVGRGNTEAFF. The CDR3 DNA sequence: TGCAGCGTTGGGCGGGGGAACACTGAAGCTTTCTTT.

The sample holds a few counts of this clone. CDR3 residues: CASSTPGLQETQYF. The CDR3 DNA reads TGTGCCAGTAGTACCCCGGGGCTTCAAGAGACCCAGTACTTC. This chain uses TRBV19 with TRBJ2-5; D is possibly TRBD1 or TRBD2 (5 bases each). V was pared by 4 bases and J by 2 bases, with 11 bases between. Germline V gene data show CDR1 as LNHDA and CDR2 as SQIVND (reference sequence). The CDR3 spans 14 residues.

CDR3 sequence reads: CASSAGLAGTYEQYF. CDR3 nucleotides: TGTGCCAGCAGCGCTGGACTAGCGGGAACCTACGAGCAGTACTTC. V gene TRBV9 combines with J gene TRBJ2-7, with 12 bases that match TRBD2. J was trimmed by 2 bases and V by 3 bases; bases with no gene match: 3. The CDR3 length is 15 residues. Per germline, CDR1 SGDLS and CDR2 YYNGEE. Using reference TRBV9 and TRBJ2-7 for the parts outside the CDR3, the full variable domain is DSGVTQTPKHLITATGQRVTLRCSPRSGDLSVYWYQQSLDQGLQFLIQYYNGEERAKGNILERFSAQQFPDLHSELNLSSLELGDSALYFCASSAGLAGTYEQYFGPGTRLTVT.

This clone was picked up one time. This sequence joins TRBV25-1 and TRBJ2-1; 8 bases are shared with TRBD1. Germline CDR1 MGHDK, CDR2 SYGVNS. CDR3 length: 15 amino acids. J was trimmed by 4 bases and V by 10 bases; bases with no gene match: 12. CDR3 sequence reads: CATVVVGQGYNEQFF. CDR3 coding DNA: TGTGCCACCGTCGTCGTTGGACAGGGTTACAATGAGCAGTTCTTC.

The J gene is TRBJ2-1, the V gene TRBV6-5, with D possibly being TRBD1 or TRBD2 (6 bases each). The CDR3 is made up of 15 amino acids. V lost 0 bases and J lost 7, with 13 bases in between. Germline CDR1 reads MNHEY; CDR2 reads SVGAGI. The CDR3 DNA reads TGTGCCAGCAGTTACTCGAAGGGGGGATGGAATGAGCAGTTCTTC. It encodes CASSYSKGGWNEQFF.

This sequence joins TRBV7-3 and TRBJ2-1, with D tentatively TRBD2 (5 bases). V lost 5 bases and J lost 8, with 13 bases in between. There are 13 residues in the CDR3. Germline CDR1 reads SGHTA; CDR2 reads FQGTGA. Here the CDR3 reads CASSKWGAYEQFF. CDR3 in DNA: TGTGCCAGCAGCAAGTGGGGAGCCTATGAGCAGTTCTTC.

The chain couples TRBV28 to TRBJ2-7, with 8 bases fitting TRBD1. Trimming took 6 bases from V and 4 from J; bases not matched to a gene: 11. Germline-derived CDR1 and CDR2 are MDHEN and SYDVKM. The CDR3 length is 15 residues. In DNA, the CDR3 is TGTGCCAGCAGCCGCCCGAGGACAGGGAAATACGAGCAGTACTTC. This sequence encodes CASSRPRTGKYEQYF.

This chain joins TRBV7-2 and TRBJ2-1, with 7 bases matching TRBD2. The CDR3 loop spans 15 amino acids. Germline V gene data show CDR1 as SGHTA and CDR2 as FQGNSA. With 1 base clipped from V and 5 bases from J, the junction kept 5 bases outside the gene matches. Here the CDR3 reads CASSLVGTTDNEQFF. CDR3 nucleotide sequence: TGTGCCAGCAGCTTAGTTGGGACTACCGACAATGAGCAGTTCTTC.

This clone appeared a single time. CDR3 protein: CASSLGPARSRYEQYF. The CDR3 coding sequence is TGTGCCAGCAGCTTAGGGCCGGCTAGAAGTCGGTACGAGCAGTACTTC. The gene calls are TRBV7-2 and TRBJ2-7; the D is unclear. V lost 1 base, J lost 4 bases, and 17 bases lay in between. This CDR3 is built from 16 residues. Germline V gene lookup returns CDR1 SGHTA and CDR2 FQGNSA.

This sequence joins TRBV7-9 and TRBJ2-1, with unresolved D. The germline CDR1 and CDR2 sequences are SEHNR and FQNEAQ (reference sequence). The V and J ends lost 0 bases and 1 base respectively, with 10 bases between them. The CDR3 runs 16 residues. The CDR3 DNA reads as TGTGCCAGCAGCTTAGCCCTAGGTCGATCCTACAATGAGCAGTTCTTC. Its translation: CASSLALGRSYNEQFF.

This sequence joins TRBV5-1 and TRBJ2-5; no clear D. Trimming pared 4 bases from V and 4 bases from J, leaving 11 bases between. This CDR3 spans 13 amino acids. Germline V gives CDR1 SGHRS, CDR2 YFSETQ. CDR3 bases: TGCGCCAGCAGCGTCCCTGGGGTAGAGACCCAGTACTTC. Translated: CASSVPGVETQYF.

The V and J genes are TRBV10-3 and TRBJ1-1; D uncertain. V dropped 0 bases and J dropped 0 bases, with 8 bases sitting between them. Germline V gene lookup returns CDR1 ENHRY and CDR2 SYGVKD. CDR3 size: 15 residues. The CDR3 loop reads CAISESEGLNTEAFF. DNA of the CDR3: TGTGCCATCAGTGAGTCTGAGGGCCTGAACACTGAAGCTTTCTTT.